The T cell receptor (beta chain) described here comes from a study of shared clonotypes between healthy human individuals. Assay: immunoSEQ multiplex PCR; the TCRdb copy retains only in-frame clones and omits some. There are about 650,000 clones in the sample; nearly 97% occur only once, and over 0.09% lies in the top ten. Terminally differentiated effector memory CD45RA+ cells were excluded from the naive CD8 cells, which were CD45RO-negative and positively selected for CCR7. CDR1 SNHLY and CDR2 FYNNEI come from the germline V gene. The CDR3 length is 12 residues. V was pared by 3 bases and J by 6 bases, with 7 bases between.

The sequencing sample was made of naive CD8+ T cells sorted from blood. The TCR was taken from a woman in her thirties in good health. The chain joins TRBV2 to TRBJ2-3; no clear D gene. CDR3 residues: CASSDYGDTQYF. CDR3 DNA: TGTGCCAGCAGTGACTACGGTGATACGCAGTATTTT.